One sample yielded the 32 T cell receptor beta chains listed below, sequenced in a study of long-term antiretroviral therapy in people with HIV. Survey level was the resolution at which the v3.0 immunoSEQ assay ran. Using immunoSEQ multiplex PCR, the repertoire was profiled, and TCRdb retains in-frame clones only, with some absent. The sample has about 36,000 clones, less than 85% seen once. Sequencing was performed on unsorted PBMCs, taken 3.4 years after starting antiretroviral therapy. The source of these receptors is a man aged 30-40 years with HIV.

Here the CDR3 DNA reads TGTGCCAGCAGCCACAGCTGGACAGGAGAAATAAGAAACACCATATATTTT. Protein: CASSHSWTGEIRNTIYF. The chain uses TRBV5-6 and TRBJ1-3, with 7 bases matching TRBD1. Germline-derived CDR1 and CDR2 are SGHDT and YYEEEE. The CDR3 has 17 amino acids. V was pared by 4 bases and J by 5 bases, with 15 bases of the junction left unmatched.

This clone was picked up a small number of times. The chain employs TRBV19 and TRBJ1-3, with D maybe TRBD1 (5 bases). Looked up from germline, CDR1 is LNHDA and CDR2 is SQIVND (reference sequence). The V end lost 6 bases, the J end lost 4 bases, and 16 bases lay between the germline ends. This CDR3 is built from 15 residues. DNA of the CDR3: TGTGCCAGTAGACCCTGGGAGACAGCCGGAAACACCATATATTTT. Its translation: CASRPWETAGNTIYF.

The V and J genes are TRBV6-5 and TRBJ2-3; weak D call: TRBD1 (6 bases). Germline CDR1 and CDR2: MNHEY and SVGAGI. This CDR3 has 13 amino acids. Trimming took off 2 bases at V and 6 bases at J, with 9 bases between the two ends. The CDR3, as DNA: TGTGCCAGCAGTTACCGTCAGGGGGATACGCAGTATTTT. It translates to CASSYRQGDTQYF.

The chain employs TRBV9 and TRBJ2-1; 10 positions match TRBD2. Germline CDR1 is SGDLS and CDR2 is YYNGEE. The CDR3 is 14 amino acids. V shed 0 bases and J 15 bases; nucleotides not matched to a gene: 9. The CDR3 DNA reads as TGTGCCAGCAGCGTAGAATTAGCGGGGGGCCCGGGGTTCTTC. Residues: CASSVELAGGPGFF.

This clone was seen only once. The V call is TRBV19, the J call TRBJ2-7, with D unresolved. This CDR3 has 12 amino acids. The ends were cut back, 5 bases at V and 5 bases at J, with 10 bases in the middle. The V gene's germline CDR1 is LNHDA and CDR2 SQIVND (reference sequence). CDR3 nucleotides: TGTGCCAGTAGTCCCAACGGGCACGAGCAGTACTTC. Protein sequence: CASSPNGHEQYF.

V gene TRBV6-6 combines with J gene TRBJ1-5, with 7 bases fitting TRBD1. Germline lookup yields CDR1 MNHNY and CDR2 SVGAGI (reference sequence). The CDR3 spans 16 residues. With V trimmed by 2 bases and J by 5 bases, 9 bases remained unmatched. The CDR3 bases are TGTGCCAGCAGTTACCCGGGACAGTCCTACTATCAGCCCCAGCATTTT. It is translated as CASSYPGQSYYQPQHF.

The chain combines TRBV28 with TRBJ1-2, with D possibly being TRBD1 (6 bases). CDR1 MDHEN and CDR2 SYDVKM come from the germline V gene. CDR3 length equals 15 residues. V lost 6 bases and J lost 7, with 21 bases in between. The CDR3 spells CASRTGTLTSGGYTF. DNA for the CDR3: TGTGCCAGCAGAACAGGGACCCTAACGTCCGGTGGCTACACCTTC.

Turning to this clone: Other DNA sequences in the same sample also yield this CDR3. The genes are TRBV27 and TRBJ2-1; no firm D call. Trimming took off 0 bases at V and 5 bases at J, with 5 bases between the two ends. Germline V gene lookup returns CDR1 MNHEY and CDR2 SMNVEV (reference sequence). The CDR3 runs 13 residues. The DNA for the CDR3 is TGTGCCAGCAGTTTATCGAAGAACAATGAGCAGTTCTTC. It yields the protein CASSLSKNNEQFF.

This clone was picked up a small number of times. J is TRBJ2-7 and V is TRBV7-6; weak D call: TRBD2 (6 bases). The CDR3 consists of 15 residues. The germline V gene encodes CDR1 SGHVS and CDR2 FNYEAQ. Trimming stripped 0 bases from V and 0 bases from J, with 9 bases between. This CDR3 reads CASSLAGGYSYEQYF. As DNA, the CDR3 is TGTGCCAGCAGCTTAGCGGGGGGATACTCCTACGAGCAGTACTTC.

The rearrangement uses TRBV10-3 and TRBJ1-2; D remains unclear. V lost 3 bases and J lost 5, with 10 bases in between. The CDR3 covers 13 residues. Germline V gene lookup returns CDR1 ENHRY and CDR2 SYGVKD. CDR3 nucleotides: TGTGCCATCAGTGAAGCAGTGGAATATGGCTACACCTTC. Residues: CAISEAVEYGYTF.

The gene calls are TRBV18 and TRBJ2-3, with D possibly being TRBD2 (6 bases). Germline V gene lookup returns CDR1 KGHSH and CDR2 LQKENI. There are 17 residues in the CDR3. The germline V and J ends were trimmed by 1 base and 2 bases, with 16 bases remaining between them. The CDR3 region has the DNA TGTGCCAGCTCACCACTCGGACGCGGGGCCTCCACAGATACGCAGTATTTT. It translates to CASSPLGRGASTDTQYF.

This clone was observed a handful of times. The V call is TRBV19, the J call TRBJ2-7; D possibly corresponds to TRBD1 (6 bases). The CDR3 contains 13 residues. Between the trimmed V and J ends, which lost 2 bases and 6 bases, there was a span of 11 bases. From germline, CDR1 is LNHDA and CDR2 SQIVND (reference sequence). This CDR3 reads CASSISGEGEQYF. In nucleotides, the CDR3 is TGTGCCAGTAGTATATCAGGGGAAGGCGAGCAGTACTTC.

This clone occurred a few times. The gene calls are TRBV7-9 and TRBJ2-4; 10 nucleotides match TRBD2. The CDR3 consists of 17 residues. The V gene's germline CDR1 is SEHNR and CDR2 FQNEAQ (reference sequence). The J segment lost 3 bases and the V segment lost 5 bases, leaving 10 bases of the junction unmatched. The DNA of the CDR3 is TGTGCCAGCAGCCCCCGTAGGCTAGCGGGAGACAAAAACATTCAGTACTTC. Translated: CASSPRRLAGDKNIQYF.

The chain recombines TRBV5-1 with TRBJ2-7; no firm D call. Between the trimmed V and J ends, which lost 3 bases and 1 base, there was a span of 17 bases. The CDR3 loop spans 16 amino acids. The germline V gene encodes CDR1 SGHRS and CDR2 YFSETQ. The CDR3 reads CASSSNPGKGSYEQYF. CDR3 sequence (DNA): TGCGCCAGCAGCTCCAACCCCGGTAAAGGGTCCTACGAGCAGTACTTC.

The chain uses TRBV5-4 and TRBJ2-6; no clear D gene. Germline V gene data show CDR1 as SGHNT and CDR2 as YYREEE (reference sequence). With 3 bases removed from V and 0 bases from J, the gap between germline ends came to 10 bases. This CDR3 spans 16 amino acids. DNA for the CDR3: TGTGCCAGCAGCTCAAAAATAAGCTCTGGGGCCAACGTCCTGACTTTC. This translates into CASSSKISSGANVLTF. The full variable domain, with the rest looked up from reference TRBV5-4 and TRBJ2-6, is ETGVTQSPTHLIKTRGQQVTLRCSSQSGHNTVSWYQQALGQGPQFIFQYYREEENGRGNFPPRFSGLQFPNYSSELNVNALELDDSALYLCASSSKISSGANVLTFGAGSRLTVL.

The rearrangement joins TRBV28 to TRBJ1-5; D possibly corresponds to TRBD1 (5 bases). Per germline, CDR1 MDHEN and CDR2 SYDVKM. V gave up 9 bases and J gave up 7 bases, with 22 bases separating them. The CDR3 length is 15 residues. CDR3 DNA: TGTGCCAGTAGAAAGTGGGACCGGATGGGGCAGCCCCAGCATTTT. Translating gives CASRKWDRMGQPQHF.

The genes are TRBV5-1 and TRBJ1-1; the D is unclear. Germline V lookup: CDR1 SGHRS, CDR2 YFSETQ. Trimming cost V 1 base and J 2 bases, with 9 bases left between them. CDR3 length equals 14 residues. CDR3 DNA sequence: TGCGCCAGCAGCTTGAGGGCACTTAACACTGAAGCTTTCTTT. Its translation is CASSLRALNTEAFF. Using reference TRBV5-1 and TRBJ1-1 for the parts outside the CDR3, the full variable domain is KAGVTQTPRYLIKTRGQQVTLSCSPISGHRSVSWYQQTPGQGLQFLFEYFSETQRNKGNFPGRFSGRQFSNSRSEMNVSTLELGDSALYLCASSLRALNTEAFFGQGTRLTVV.

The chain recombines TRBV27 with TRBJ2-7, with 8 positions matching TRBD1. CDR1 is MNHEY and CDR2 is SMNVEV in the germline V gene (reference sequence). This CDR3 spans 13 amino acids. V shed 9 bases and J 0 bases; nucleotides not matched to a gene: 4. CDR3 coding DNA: TGTGCCAGTCGACAGGGGAACTCCTACGAGCAGTACTTC. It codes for CASRQGNSYEQYF.

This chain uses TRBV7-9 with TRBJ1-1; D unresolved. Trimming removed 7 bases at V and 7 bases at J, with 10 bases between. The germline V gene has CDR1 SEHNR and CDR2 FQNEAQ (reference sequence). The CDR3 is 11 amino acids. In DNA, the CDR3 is TGTGCCAGCATAAAAAGAAGTGAAGCTTTCTTT. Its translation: CASIKRSEAFF.

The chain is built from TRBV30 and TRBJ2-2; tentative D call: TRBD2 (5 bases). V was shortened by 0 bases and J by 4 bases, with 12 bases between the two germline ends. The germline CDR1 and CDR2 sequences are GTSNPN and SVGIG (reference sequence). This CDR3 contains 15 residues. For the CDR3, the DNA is TGTGCCTGGAGTGTGACGAGGGCGGGCACCGGGGAGCTGTTTTTT. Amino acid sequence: CAWSVTRAGTGELFF.

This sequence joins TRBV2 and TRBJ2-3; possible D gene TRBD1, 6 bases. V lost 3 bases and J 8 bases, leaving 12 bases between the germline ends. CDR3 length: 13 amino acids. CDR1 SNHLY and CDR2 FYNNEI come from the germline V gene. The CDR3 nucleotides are TGTGCCAGCAGTGAGAGAGGGGGTATTACGCAGTATTTT. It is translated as CASSERGGITQYF.

The chain's CDR3 is CASSPGRGEETQYF. As DNA, the CDR3 is TGTGCCAGCAGCCCGGGGAGGGGGGAAGAGACCCAGTACTTC. The chain employs TRBV6-5 and TRBJ2-5, with TRBD2 as a possible D gene (7 bases). CDR3 length: 14 amino acids. Trimming stripped 6 bases from V and 3 bases from J, with 14 bases between. Germline values: CDR1 MNHEY, CDR2 SVGAGI.

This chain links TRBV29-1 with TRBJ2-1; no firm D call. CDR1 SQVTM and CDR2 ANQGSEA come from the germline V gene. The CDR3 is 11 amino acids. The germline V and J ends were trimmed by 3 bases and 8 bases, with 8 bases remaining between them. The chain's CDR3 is CSVDEAHEQFF. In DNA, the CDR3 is TGCAGCGTTGATGAAGCCCATGAGCAGTTCTTC.

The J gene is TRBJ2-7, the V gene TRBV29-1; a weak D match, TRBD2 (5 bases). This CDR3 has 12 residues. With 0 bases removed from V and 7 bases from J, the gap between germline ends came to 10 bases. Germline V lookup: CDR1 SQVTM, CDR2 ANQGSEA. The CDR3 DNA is TGCAGCGTTGAAGAACGGGCGGGTGAGCAGTACTTC. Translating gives CSVEERAGEQYF.

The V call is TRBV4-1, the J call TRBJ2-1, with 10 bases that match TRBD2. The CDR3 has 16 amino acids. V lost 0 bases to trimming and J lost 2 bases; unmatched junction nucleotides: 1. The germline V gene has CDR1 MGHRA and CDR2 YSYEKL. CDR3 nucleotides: TGCGCCAGCAGCCAAGAGGGGACTAGCGCCTACAATGAGCAGTTCTTC. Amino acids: CASSQEGTSAYNEQFF.

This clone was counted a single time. The CDR3 DNA reads TGTGCCAGCAGGGACGGGACTAGCTACAATGAGCAGTTCTTC. It specifies CASRDGTSYNEQFF. This chain links TRBV7-9 with TRBJ2-1; 8 nucleotides match TRBD2. V lost 6 bases and J lost 3; bases outside the gene matches: 4. From germline, CDR1 is SEHNR and CDR2 FQNEAQ (reference sequence). The CDR3 covers 14 residues.

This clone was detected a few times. CDR3 sequence reads: CASSESGMGTGELFF. For the CDR3, the DNA is TGTGCCAGCAGTGAATCAGGGATGGGGACCGGGGAGCTGTTTTTT. The chain employs TRBV25-1 and TRBJ2-2; possibly TRBD1 for D (5 bases). This CDR3 spans 15 amino acids. Germline CDR1 MGHDK, CDR2 SYGVNS. Trimming cost V 1 base and J 5 bases, with 11 bases left between them.

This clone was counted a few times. The CDR3 DNA follows: TGTGCCAGCAGCCCCCGAGGCTTGAACAATCAGCCCCAGCATTTT. This gives the protein CASSPRGLNNQPQHF. The chain employs TRBV7-8 and TRBJ1-5; D unresolved. The germline CDR1 and CDR2 sequences are SGHVS and FQNEAQ. The CDR3 length is 15 residues. V was trimmed by 5 bases and J by 3 bases, leaving 14 bases between them.

CDR3: CASSQTSGHTDTQYF. The CDR3 DNA reads as TGTGCCAGCAGCCAGACTAGCGGGCACACAGATACGCAGTATTTT. The rearrangement links TRBV7-4 to TRBJ2-3, with 10 nucleotides matching TRBD2. The J segment lost 2 bases and the V segment lost 5 bases, leaving 4 bases of the junction unmatched. Germline V gene sequence: CDR1 SGHVT, CDR2 SQSDAQ. The length of the CDR3 is 15 residues. Full variable domain (remainder filled in from reference TRBV7-4 and TRBJ2-3): GAGVSQSPRYKVAKRGRDVALRCDSISGHVTLYWYRQTLGQGSEVLTYSQSDAQRDKSGRPSGRFSAERPERSVSTLKIQRTEQGDSAVYLCASSQTSGHTDTQYFGPGTRLTVL.

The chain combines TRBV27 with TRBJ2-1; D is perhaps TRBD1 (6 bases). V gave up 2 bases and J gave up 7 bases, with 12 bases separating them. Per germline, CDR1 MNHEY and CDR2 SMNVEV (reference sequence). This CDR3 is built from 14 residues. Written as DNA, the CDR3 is TGTGCCAGCAGTTTAGGGCAGGGGCGAAATGAGCAGTTCTTC. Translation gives CASSLGQGRNEQFF.

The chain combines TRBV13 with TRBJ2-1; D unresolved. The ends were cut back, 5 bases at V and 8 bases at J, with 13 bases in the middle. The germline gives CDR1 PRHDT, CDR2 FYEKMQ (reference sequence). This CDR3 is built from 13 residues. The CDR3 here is CASSRGPTHEQFF. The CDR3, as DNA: TGTGCCAGCAGCCGCGGTCCAACCCATGAGCAGTTCTTC. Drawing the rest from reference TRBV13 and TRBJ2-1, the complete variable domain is AAGVIQSPRHLIKEKRETATLKCYPIPRHDTVYWYQQGPGQDPQFLISFYEKMQSDKGSIPDRFSAQQFSDYHSELNMSSLELGDSALYFCASSRGPTHEQFFGPGTRLTVL.

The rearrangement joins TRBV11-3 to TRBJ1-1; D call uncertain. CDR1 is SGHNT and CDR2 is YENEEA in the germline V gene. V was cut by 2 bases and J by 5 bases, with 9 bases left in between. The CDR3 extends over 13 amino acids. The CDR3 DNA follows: TGTGCCAGCAGCTTACTGGGCGGAACTGAAGCTTTCTTT. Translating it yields CASSLLGGTEAFF.